These T cell receptor beta chains were read from a single sample in a study of blood T cells in healthy people across ages. TCRdb re-derived calls from the 5' RACE reads in MiXCR, one entry per CDR3 protein. The sample carries about 1.8 million distinct CDR3 sequences, approximately 50% recorded once. Sequences were obtained from blood. The receptor set was obtained from a woman in her thirties or forties in good health. Both conserved end residues are part of each CDR3. The D gene is left open where the match is weak. Only some rows state a clone size, as once, few, many or a class for expanded clones.

TRBJ2-5 | TRBV7-9 | . | . | CACSLGLPETQYF | TGTGCCTGCAGCTTGGGGCTCCCAGAGACCCAGTACTTC
TRBJ1-4 | TRBV6-5 | . | . | CASSRSSGGNEKLFF | TGTGCCAGCAGCCGATCCTCGGGGGGTAATGAAAAACTGTTTTTT
TRBJ1-5 | TRBV7-9 | . | . | CASSSDGVAPQHF | TGTGCCAGCAGCTCGGACGGGGTGGCACCCCAGCATTTT
TRBJ1-2 | TRBV7-2 | . | TRBD1 | CASSELLQGRGGYTF | TGTGCCAGCAGCGAACTCTTACAGGGGAGGGGTGGCTACACCTTC
TRBJ2-1 | TRBV9 | . | TRBD2 | CASTAGLAGEIEQFF | TGTGCCAGCACCGCGGGACTAGCGGGGGAAATTGAGCAGTTCTTC
TRBJ2-5 | TRBV28 | few | . | CASNPGSQETQYF | TGTGCCAGCAACCCAGGCTCACAAGAGACCCAGTACTTC
TRBJ2-3 | TRBV5-1 | . | TRBD2 | CASSLDASGGSYTQYF | TGCGCCAGCAGCTTGGACGCTAGCGGGGGGTCCTATACGCAGTATTTT
TRBJ2-7 | TRBV7-7 | . | . | CASSYQTGYEQYF | TGTGCTAGCAGCTATCAGACCGGGTACGAGCAGTACTTC
TRBJ2-3 | TRBV20-1 | . | . | CSARDYRLGTDTQYF | TGCAGTGCTAGAGATTATAGGCTAGGCACAGATACGCAGTATTTT
TRBJ2-1 | TRBV9 | . | . | CASSREGGGAYNEQFF | TGTGCCAGCAGCCGGGAGGGAGGGGGCGCCTACAATGAGCAGTTCTTC
TRBJ2-3 | TRBV10-3 | . | TRBD1 | CAISVAGGDLWTDTQYF | TGTGCCATCAGTGTAGCAGGGGGCGACCTGTGGACAGATACGCAGTATTTT
TRBJ1-6 | TRBV20-1 | . | . | CSARDPVGGSRLHF | TGCAGTGCTAGGGACCCTGTGGGTGGAAGTAGGCTCCACTTT
TRBJ2-6 | TRBV6-6 | . | . | CASSPTGISGANVLTF | TGTGCCAGCAGTCCCACAGGCATCTCTGGGGCCAACGTCCTGACTTTC
TRBJ2-1 | TRBV7-9 | few | . | CASSRERIVEQFF | TGTGCCAGCAGCAGAGAGAGGATAGTCGAGCAGTTCTTC
TRBJ1-2 | TRBV25-1 | . | . | CASSEAYRGYGYTF | TGTGCCAGCAGTGAGGCGTACCGGGGCTATGGCTACACCTTC
TRBJ2-3 | TRBV9 | . | . | CASSVEAVESSTQYF | TGTGCCAGCAGCGTAGAGGCGGTAGAGAGCTCCACGCAGTATTTT
TRBJ2-5 | TRBV6-5 | . | . | CASSYGNGVQETQYF | TGTGCCAGCAGTTACGGGAACGGGGTCCAAGAGACCCAGTACTTC
TRBJ1-2 | TRBV27 | . | . | CASSSAGKYYGYTF | TGTGCCAGCAGCTCCGCAGGGAAATACTATGGCTACACCTTC
TRBJ2-4 | TRBV20-1 | few | TRBD1 | CSATPGTGRPKNIQYF | TGCAGTGCTACTCCCGGGACAGGGAGACCCAAAAACATTCAGTACTTC
TRBJ2-3 | TRBV4-3 | few | TRBD2 | CASSQDLLAGGQFSDTQYF | TGCGCCAGCAGCCAAGATCTGCTAGCGGGGGGGCAATTCTCAGATACGCAGTATTTT
TRBJ2-5 | TRBV18 | . | . | CASSPLKGPQETQYF | TGTGCCAGCTCACCACTGAAGGGTCCCCAAGAGACCCAGTACTTC
TRBJ2-3 | TRBV7-2 | many | . | CASSLPPDTQYF | TGTGCCAGCAGCTTACCGCCAGATACGCAGTATTTT
TRBJ1-2 | TRBV15 | few | . | CATSRDLRANYGYTF | TGTGCCACCAGCAGAGATTTGAGAGCTAACTATGGCTACACCTTC
TRBJ2-5 | TRBV6-5 | . | . | CASSYSAGVQETQYF | TGTGCCAGCAGTTACTCGGCAGGGGTCCAAGAGACCCAGTACTTC
TRBJ2-1 | TRBV27 | . | TRBD1 | CASSFKDRGSNEQFF | TGTGCCAGCAGTTTCAAGGACAGGGGTTCCAATGAGCAGTTCTTC
TRBJ1-1 | TRBV12-3/TRBV12-4 | . | . | CASSTTDGAAEAFF | TGTGCCAGCAGCACGACGGACGGCGCCGCTGAAGCTTTCTTT
TRBJ2-1 | TRBV7-9 | once | TRBD2 | CASSSYSWTSGGQNEQFF | TGTGCCAGCAGCTCTTATTCCTGGACTAGCGGGGGGCAGAATGAGCAGTTCTTC
TRBJ2-7 | TRBV7-2 | . | . | CASSFYRGDYEQYF | TGTGCCAGCAGCTTCTATCGGGGTGACTACGAGCAGTACTTC
TRBJ2-7 | TRBV5-1 | many | . | CASSLEGKQYF | TGCGCCAGCAGCTTGGAGGGTAAGCAGTACTTC
TRBJ2-2 | TRBV7-2 | . | . | CASSPQGRITGELFF | TGTGCCAGCAGCCCCCAGGGTCGAATAACCGGGGAGCTGTTTTTT
TRBJ2-5 | TRBV7-2 | few | TRBD1 | CASSLSGQVQETQYF | TGTGCCAGCAGTTTGTCCGGACAGGTCCAAGAGACCCAGTACTTC
TRBJ2-1 | TRBV29-1 | few | TRBD2 | CSVELSGGAGDEQFF | TGCAGCGTTGAGCTTAGCGGGGGGGCGGGCGATGAGCAGTTCTTC
TRBJ2-7 | TRBV6-5 | few | TRBD1 | CASRRTGPPHEQYF | TGTGCCAGCAGACGGACAGGTCCCCCACACGAGCAGTACTTC
TRBJ2-3 | TRBV5-1 | . | . | CASSQGTSSDTQYF | TGCGCCAGCAGCCAGGGTACGTCCTCAGATACGCAGTATTTT
TRBJ2-1 | TRBV3-1 | once | . | CASSQDPSEGRYNEQFF | TGTGCCAGCAGCCAAGATCCGAGCGAGGGACGGTACAATGAGCAGTTCTTC
TRBJ2-4 | TRBV2 | . | . | CATRRFKNIQYF | TGTGCCACCCGGCGTTTCAAAAACATTCAGTACTTC
TRBJ2-7 | TRBV12-3/TRBV12-4 | . | . | CASSNNAGSDGQYF | TGTGCCAGCAGTAACAACGCAGGGTCGGACGGGCAGTACTTC
TRBJ1-2 | TRBV29-1 | . | . | CSAAGPNYGYTF | TGCAGCGCAGCGGGCCCGAACTATGGCTACACCTTC
TRBJ2-1 | TRBV28 | . | . | CASSFVGAPSNEQFF | TGTGCCAGCAGTTTCGTGGGGGCCCCTAGCAATGAGCAGTTCTTC
TRBJ2-5 | TRBV28 | . | . | CASSFRGARQNQETQYF | TGTGCCAGCAGTTTTCGGGGCGCAAGGCAAAATCAAGAGACCCAGTACTTC
TRBJ2-6 | TRBV6-2/TRBV6-3 | . | . | CASSKTSGANVLTF | TGTGCCAGCAGTAAAACCTCTGGGGCCAACGTCCTGACTTTC
TRBJ1-5 | TRBV28 | . | . | CASSTQSDRPDWPQHF | TGTGCCAGCAGCACCCAGAGTGACAGGCCCGACTGGCCCCAGCATTTT
TRBJ2-6 | TRBV27 | . | . | CASSLWRPGAGANVLTF | TGTGCCAGCAGTTTATGGAGGCCAGGGGCTGGGGCCAACGTCCTGACTTTC
TRBJ2-5 | TRBV6-5 | . | . | CASARGGPQETQYF | TGTGCCAGCGCTAGGGGGGGCCCACAAGAGACCCAGTACTTC
TRBJ2-1 | TRBV6-2/TRBV6-3 | . | TRBD2 | CASSDLAGEVYTEQFF | TGTGCCAGCAGTGACCTAGCGGGGGAGGTCTACACTGAGCAGTTCTTC
TRBJ2-1 | TRBV7-7 | . | . | CASSLGPLGDNEQFF | TGTGCTAGCAGCTTAGGACCCCTAGGGGACAATGAGCAGTTCTTC
TRBJ2-3 | TRBV2 | . | . | CVRGRSNTQYF | TGTGTTCGAGGCAGGAGCAATACGCAGTATTTT
TRBJ1-2 | TRBV11-2 | . | . | CASSPRIISNYGYTF | TGTGCCAGCAGCCCAAGGATCATCTCTAACTATGGCTACACCTTC
TRBJ1-5 | TRBV4-3 | few | . | CASSQQVNQPQHF | TGCGCCAGCAGCCAACAGGTCAATCAGCCCCAGCATTTT
TRBJ2-1 | TRBV4-1 | . | TRBD2 | CASSQTGTSGGPRGEQFF | TGCGCCAGCAGCCAAACTGGGACTAGCGGGGGCCCCAGAGGTGAGCAGTTCTTC
TRBJ2-7 | TRBV6-2/TRBV6-3 | . | . | CASSPHPGGSYEQYF | TGTGCCAGCAGTCCCCACCCAGGGGGGTCCTACGAGCAGTACTTC
TRBJ1-5 | TRBV6-5 | . | TRBD1 | CASSDRQGLNQPQHF | TGTGCCAGCAGTGATAGACAGGGATTGAATCAGCCCCAGCATTTT
TRBJ1-2 | TRBV20-1 | few | . | CSARVGTADYGYTF | TGCAGTGCTAGAGTTGGGACCGCCGATTATGGCTACACCTTC
TRBJ1-2 | TRBV10-3 | . | . | CAISDRGEEVRHYGYTF | TGTGCCATCAGTGACAGGGGTGAGGAGGTGAGGCACTATGGCTACACCTTC
TRBJ2-5 | TRBV5-1 | . | TRBD1 | CASSLHYDRGREVVSQYF | TGCGCCAGCAGCCTACACTACGACAGGGGGCGTGAAGTAGTTTCCCAGTACTTC
TRBJ2-1 | TRBV6-2/TRBV6-3 | few | TRBD2 | CASSLTGTRSGYNEQFF | TGTGCCAGCAGCCTTACAGGGACTAGATCTGGCTACAATGAGCAGTTCTTC
TRBJ1-6 | TRBV3-1 | . | TRBD1 | CASSQGPGTGTNSPLHF | TGTGCCAGCAGCCAAGGCCCCGGGACAGGGACGAATTCACCCCTCCACTTT